What follows describes a single T cell receptor beta chain. What it recognizes is unknown. These data belong to a study of T cell repertoires in aging, cancer and after chemotherapy. Background on the study: Patients with chronic lymphocytic leukemia were sampled before and after fludarabine- or bendamustine-based chemotherapy. Study-wide findings and caveats: Rebound thymic output was suggested by rising median generation probability during chemotherapy in each cancer cohort. These repertoire data do not allow conclusions about immunological memory after chemotherapy.

The template was genomic DNA from peripheral blood, not RNA. Rearranged V-D-J TRB sequences were amplified with a mixed TRB-A/B primer pool. TCRdb independently ran MiXCR on the multiplex PCR reads; one entry per CDR3 protein. The table shows 4,000 to 6,000 distinct CDR3 sequences, with around 35% occurring only once. The CDR3 is 13 residues long. CDR1 and CDR2 (germline): KGHSH, LQKENI. The V and J ends lost 3 bases and 5 bases respectively, with 10 bases between them. This sequence originates from a human donor with a blood cancer. The source material was blood. This chain joins TRBV18 and TRBJ1-2, with a weak D call TRBD1 (5 bases). CDR3 protein: CASSPRTPYGYTF. CDR3 bases: TGTGCCAGCTCACCGCGGACACCGTATGGCTACACCTTC.